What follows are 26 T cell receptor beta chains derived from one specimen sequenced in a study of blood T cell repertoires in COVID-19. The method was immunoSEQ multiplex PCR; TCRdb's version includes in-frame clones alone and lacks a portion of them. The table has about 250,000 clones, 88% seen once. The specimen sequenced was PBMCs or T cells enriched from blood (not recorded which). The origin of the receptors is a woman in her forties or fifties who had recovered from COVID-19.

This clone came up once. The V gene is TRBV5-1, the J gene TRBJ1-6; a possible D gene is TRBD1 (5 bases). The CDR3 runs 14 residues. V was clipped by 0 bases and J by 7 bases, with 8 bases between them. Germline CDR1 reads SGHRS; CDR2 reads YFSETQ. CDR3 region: CASSLEAGNSPLHF. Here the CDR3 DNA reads TGCGCCAGCAGCTTGGAGGCAGGGAATTCACCCCTCCACTTT.

The CDR3 spells CAISMDLDTDTQYF. The CDR3 nucleotides read TGTGCCATCTCTATGGACTTAGACACAGATACGCAGTATTTT. The rearrangement joins TRBV10-3 to TRBJ2-3; possible D gene TRBD2, 5 bases. The ends were cut back, 8 bases at V and 2 bases at J, with 14 bases in the middle. Germline V gene sequence: CDR1 ENHRY, CDR2 SYGVKD. The CDR3 totals 14 residues.

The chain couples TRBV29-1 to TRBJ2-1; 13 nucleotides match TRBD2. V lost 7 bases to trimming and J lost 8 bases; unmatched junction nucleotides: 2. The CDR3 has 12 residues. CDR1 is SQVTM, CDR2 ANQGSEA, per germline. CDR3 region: CSGTSGSHEQFF. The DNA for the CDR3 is TGCAGCGGGACTAGCGGGAGTCATGAGCAGTTCTTC.

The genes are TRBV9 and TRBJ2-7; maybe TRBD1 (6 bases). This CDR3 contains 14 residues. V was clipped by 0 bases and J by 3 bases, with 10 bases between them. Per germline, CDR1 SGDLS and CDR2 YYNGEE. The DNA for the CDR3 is TGTGCCAGCAGCGTAGAACCGGACAGCTACGAGCAGTACTTC. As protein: CASSVEPDSYEQYF. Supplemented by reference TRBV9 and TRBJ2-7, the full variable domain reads DSGVTQTPKHLITATGQRVTLRCSPRSGDLSVYWYQQSLDQGLQFLIQYYNGEERAKGNILERFSAQQFPDLHSELNLSSLELGDSALYFCASSVEPDSYEQYFGPGTRLTVT.

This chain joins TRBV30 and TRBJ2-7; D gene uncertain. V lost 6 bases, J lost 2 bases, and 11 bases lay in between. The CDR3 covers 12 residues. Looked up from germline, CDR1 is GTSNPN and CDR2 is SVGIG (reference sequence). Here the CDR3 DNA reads TGTGCCTGTGGGCGTCCTCCCTACGAGCAGTACTTC. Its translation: CACGRPPYEQYF.

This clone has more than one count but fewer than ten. The CDR3 sequence: CAISGALSSYEQYF. The CDR3 DNA sequence: TGTGCCATCAGTGGGGCGCTCAGCTCCTACGAGCAGTACTTC. V usage is TRBV10-3 and J usage is TRBJ2-7; D not certain. Germline V gene lookup returns CDR1 ENHRY and CDR2 SYGVKD. Trimming pared 4 bases from V and 0 bases from J, leaving 10 bases between. This CDR3 has 14 amino acids.

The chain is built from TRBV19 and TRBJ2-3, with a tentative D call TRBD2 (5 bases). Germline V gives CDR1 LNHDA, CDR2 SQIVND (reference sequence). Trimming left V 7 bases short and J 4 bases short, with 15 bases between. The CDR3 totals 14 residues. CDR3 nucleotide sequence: TGTGCCAGTAAAGACCAACTAGGCCCAGATACGCAGTATTTT. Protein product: CASKDQLGPDTQYF.

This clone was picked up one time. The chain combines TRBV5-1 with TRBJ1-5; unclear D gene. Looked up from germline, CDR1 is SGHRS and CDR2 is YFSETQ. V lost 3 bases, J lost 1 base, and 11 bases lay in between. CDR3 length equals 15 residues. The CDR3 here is CASSSGVESNQPQHF. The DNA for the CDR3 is TGCGCCAGCAGCTCCGGGGTCGAGAGCAATCAGCCCCAGCATTTT.

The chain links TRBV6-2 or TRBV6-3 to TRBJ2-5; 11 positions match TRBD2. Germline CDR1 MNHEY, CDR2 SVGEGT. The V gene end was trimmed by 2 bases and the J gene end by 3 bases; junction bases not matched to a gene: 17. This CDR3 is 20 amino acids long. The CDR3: CASSYLEGSSGRAEEETQYF. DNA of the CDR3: TGTGCCAGCAGTTACCTCGAGGGTAGTAGCGGGAGGGCCGAGGAAGAGACCCAGTACTTC.

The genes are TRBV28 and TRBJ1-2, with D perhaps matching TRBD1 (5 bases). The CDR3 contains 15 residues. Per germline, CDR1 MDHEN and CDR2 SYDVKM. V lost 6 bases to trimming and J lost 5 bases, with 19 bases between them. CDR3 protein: CASSSGTPVMYGYTF. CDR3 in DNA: TGTGCCAGCAGCTCCGGGACTCCCGTAATGTATGGCTACACCTTC.

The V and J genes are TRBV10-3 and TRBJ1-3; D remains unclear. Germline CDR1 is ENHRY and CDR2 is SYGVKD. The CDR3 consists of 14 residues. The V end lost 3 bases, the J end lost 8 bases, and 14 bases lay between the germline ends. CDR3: CAISDGELTYTIYF. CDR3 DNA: TGTGCCATCAGTGACGGGGAACTAACTTACACCATATATTTT.

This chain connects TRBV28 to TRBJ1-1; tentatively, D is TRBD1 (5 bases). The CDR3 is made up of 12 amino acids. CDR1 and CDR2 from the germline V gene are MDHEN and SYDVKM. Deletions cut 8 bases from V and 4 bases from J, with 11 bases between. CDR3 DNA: TGTGCCAGCCGGACATTGGGCACTGAAGCTTTCTTT. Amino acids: CASRTLGTEAFF.

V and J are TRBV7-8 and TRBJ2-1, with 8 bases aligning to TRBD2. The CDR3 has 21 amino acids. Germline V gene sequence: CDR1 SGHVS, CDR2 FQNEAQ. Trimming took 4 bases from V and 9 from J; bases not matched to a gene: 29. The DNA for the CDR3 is TGTGCCAGCAGCTCCTCAGGTGGGGCTAGCGGGCACCTTGATAACGGGAGTGAGCAGTTCTTC. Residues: CASSSSGGASGHLDNGSEQFF.

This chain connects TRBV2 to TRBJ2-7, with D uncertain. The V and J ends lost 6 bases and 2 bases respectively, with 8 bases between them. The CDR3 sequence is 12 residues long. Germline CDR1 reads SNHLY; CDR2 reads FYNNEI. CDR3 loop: CASREETYEQYF. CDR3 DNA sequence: TGTGCCAGCAGAGAGGAGACCTACGAGCAGTACTTC.

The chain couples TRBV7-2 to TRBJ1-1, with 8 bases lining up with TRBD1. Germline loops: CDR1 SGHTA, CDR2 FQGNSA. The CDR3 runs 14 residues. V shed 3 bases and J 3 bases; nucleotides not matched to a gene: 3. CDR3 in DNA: TGTGCCAGCAGCTTGGACAGGGCCCACACTGAAGCTTTCTTT. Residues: CASSLDRAHTEAFF.

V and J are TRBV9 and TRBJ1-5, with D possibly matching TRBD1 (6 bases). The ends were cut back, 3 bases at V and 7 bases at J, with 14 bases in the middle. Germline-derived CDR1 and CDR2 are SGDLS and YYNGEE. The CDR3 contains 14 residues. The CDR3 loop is CASSARGAGQPQHF. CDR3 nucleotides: TGTGCCAGCAGCGCCCGGGGGGCGGGCCAGCCCCAGCATTTT.

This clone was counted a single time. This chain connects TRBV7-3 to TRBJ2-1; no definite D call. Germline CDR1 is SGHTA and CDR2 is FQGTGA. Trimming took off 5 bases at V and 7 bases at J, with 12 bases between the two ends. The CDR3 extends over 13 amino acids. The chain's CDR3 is CASSISRGNEQFF. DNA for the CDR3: TGTGCCAGCAGCATTAGTCGTGGTAATGAGCAGTTCTTC. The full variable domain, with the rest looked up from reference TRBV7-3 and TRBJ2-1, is GAGVSQTPSNKVTEKGKYVELRCDPISGHTALYWYRQSLGQGPEFLIYFQGTGAADDSGLPNDRFFAVRPEGSVSTLKIQRTERGDSAVYLCASSISRGNEQFFGPGTRLTVL.

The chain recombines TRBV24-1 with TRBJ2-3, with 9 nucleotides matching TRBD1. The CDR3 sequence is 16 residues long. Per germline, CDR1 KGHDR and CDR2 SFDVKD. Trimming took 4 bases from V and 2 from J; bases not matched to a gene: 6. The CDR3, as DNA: TGTGCCACCAGTGACTACGGACAGGGGCCCACAGATACGCAGTATTTT. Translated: CATSDYGQGPTDTQYF.

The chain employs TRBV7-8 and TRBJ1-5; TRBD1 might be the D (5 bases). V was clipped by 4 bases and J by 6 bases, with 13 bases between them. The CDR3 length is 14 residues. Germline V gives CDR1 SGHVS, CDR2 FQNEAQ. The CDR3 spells CASSSYTGGQPQHF. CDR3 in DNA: TGTGCCAGCAGCTCCTATACGGGGGGTCAGCCCCAGCATTTT.

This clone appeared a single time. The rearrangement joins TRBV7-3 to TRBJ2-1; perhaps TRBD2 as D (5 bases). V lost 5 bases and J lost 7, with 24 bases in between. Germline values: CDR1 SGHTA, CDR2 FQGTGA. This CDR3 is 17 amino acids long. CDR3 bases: TGTGCCAGCAGCAAAGTCAGAGGGCTAGTTGATAAAAATGAGCAGTTCTTC. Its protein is CASSKVRGLVDKNEQFF.

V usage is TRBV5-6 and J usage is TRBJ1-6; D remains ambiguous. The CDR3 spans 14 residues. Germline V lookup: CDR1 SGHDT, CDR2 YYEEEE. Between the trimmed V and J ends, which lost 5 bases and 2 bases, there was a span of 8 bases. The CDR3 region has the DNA TGTGCCAGCAGTTCAGTTACCTATAATTCACCCCTCCACTTT. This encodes CASSSVTYNSPLHF.

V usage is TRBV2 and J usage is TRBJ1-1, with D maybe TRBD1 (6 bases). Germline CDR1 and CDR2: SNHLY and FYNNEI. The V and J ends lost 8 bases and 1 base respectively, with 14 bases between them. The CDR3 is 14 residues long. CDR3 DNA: TGTGCCAGCCAGAGACAGGCCTCGAACACTGAAGCTTTCTTT. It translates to CASQRQASNTEAFF.

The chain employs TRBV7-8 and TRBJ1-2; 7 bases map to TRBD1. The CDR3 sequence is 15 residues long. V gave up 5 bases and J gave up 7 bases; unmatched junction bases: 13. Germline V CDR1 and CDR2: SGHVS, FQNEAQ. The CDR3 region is CASSPELTGSSGYTF. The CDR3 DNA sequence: TGTGCCAGCAGCCCAGAACTGACAGGGTCGAGTGGCTACACCTTC.

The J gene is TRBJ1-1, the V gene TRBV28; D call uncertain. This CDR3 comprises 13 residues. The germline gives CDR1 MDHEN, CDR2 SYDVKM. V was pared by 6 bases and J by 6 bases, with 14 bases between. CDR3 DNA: TGTGCCAGCAGATATGACATGATGGCTGAAGCTTTCTTT. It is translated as CASRYDMMAEAFF.

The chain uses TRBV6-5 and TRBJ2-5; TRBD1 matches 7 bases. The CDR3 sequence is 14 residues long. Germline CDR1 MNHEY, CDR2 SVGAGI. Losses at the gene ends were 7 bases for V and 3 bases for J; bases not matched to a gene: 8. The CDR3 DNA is TGTGCCAGCACTAGGGGGCCTGCGGAAGAGACCCAGTACTTC. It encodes CASTRGPAEETQYF.

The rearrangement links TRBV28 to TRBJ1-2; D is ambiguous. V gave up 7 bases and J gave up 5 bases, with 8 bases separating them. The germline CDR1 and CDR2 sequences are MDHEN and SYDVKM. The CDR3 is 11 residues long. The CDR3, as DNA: TGTGCCAGCAACTCGGGGTATGGCTACACCTTC. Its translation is CASNSGYGYTF.